This TCR beta chain was sequenced during a study of T cell responses to AZD1222 COVID-19 vaccine. The data were produced by immunoSEQ multiplex PCR, yet TCRdb's version contains in-frame clones alone and is incomplete. The table lists 95,000 to 110,000 clones, 75% to 95% of them singletons. Germline-derived CDR1 and CDR2 are MNHEY and SVGAGI. The CDR3 spans 14 residues. In regard to this clone: The junction departs from the called germline gene at one end, perhaps through a read error.

Specimen: peripheral blood, collected 28 days after the second AZD1222 dose. The chain carries TRBV6-5 and TRBJ1-4; D gene unclear. The sequence derives from an adult who received the AZD1222 COVID-19 vaccine. CDR3 in amino acids: CASSYGQLNERLFF. The CDR3 nucleotides are TGTGCCAGCAGTTACGGCCAGCTTAATGAAAGACTGTTTTTT.